Listed here are 22 T cell receptor beta chains from one sample, sequenced in a study of T cells after yellow fever vaccination. In TCRdb, the 5' RACE reads were re-called with MiXCR into one record per CDR3 protein. The sample lists 25,000 to 35,000 distinct CDR3 sequences, 4.4% seen once, with under 55% in the top ten. Sequencing was performed on CD8+ T cells sorted from PBMCs, taken 5 days after the yellow fever booster vaccination. The receptor set was obtained from a man aged 30-40 years who received the YFV17D yellow fever vaccine.

This clonotype was recorded many times. This chain connects TRBV27 to TRBJ1-4; the match to TRBD1 covers 8 bases. V was pared by 8 bases and J by 6 bases, with 8 bases of the junction left unmatched. The CDR3 contains 14 residues. Germline V lookup: CDR1 MNHEY, CDR2 SMNVEV (reference sequence). The CDR3 DNA sequence: TGTGCCAGCCGGGGACAGGCTGGTTATGAAAAACTGTTTTTT. Translating it yields CASRGQAGYEKLFF.

The table lists this clonotype with many counts. The chain links TRBV7-9 to TRBJ2-5, with 7 nucleotides matching TRBD1. V shed 6 bases and J 5 bases; nucleotides not matched to a gene: 6. This CDR3 region has 13 residues. Germline CDR1 SEHNR, CDR2 FQNEAQ (reference sequence). CDR3: CASRLDREETQYF. The DNA for the CDR3 is TGTGCCAGCAGACTTGACAGGGAGGAGACCCAGTACTTC.

This clonotype was seen only a few times. This chain links TRBV13 with TRBJ2-2, with 9 bases fitting TRBD2. Germline V gene sequence: CDR1 PRHDT, CDR2 FYEKMQ (reference sequence). V gave up 3 bases and J gave up 4 bases; unmatched junction bases: 3. This CDR3 has 15 residues. CDR3 bases: TGTGCCAGCAGCTTTGGACTAGCGCCCACCGGGGAGCTGTTTTTT. Protein: CASSFGLAPTGELFF.

This clonotype was recorded many times. V gene TRBV9 combines with J gene TRBJ2-3; D possibly corresponds to TRBD2 (6 bases). The germline gives CDR1 SGDLS, CDR2 YYNGEE. This CDR3 region has 16 residues. Trimming took 4 bases from V and 0 from J, leaving 15 bases between them. CDR3 residues: CASSPTGRDSTDTQYF. The CDR3 nucleotides read TGTGCCAGCAGCCCCACGGGGCGGGACAGCACAGATACGCAGTATTTT.

This clonotype was recorded at least ten times. The chain carries TRBV12-3 or TRBV12-4 and TRBJ1-1, with a possible D match to TRBD1 (6 bases). The CDR3 loop spans 14 amino acids. The V end lost 1 base, the J end lost 4 bases, and 10 bases lay between the germline ends. The CDR3 nucleotides are TGTGCCAGCAGTTTAGAGGGGGGGGGCACTGAAGCTTTCTTT. Its translation: CASSLEGGGTEAFF.

This clonotype has a count of ten or more. The chain is built from TRBV9 and TRBJ1-1, with 8 bases fitting TRBD1. V shed 3 bases and J 0 bases; nucleotides not matched to a gene: 10. CDR3 length: 17 residues. Germline assignment: CDR1 SGDLS and CDR2 YYNGEE. The CDR3 coding sequence is TGTGCCAGCAGCGGCGGACAGGGCGGGACCATGAACACTGAAGCTTTCTTT. It translates to CASSGGQGGTMNTEAFF.

This clonotype was counted at least ten times. This chain uses TRBV5-1 with TRBJ2-7; TRBD1 matches at 10 bases. V shed 3 bases, J shed 7 bases, and the junction held 10 bases outside the gene matches. CDR3 length: 15 amino acids. Germline V lookup: CDR1 SGHRS, CDR2 YFSETQ. The CDR3 sequence is CASSSPGTGEVEQYF. CDR3 coding DNA: TGCGCCAGCAGCTCACCCGGGACAGGGGAGGTGGAGCAGTACTTC. The variable domain in full, with the rest retrieved from reference TRBV5-1 and TRBJ2-7, is KAGVTQTPRYLIKTRGQQVTLSCSPISGHRSVSWYQQTPGQGLQFLFEYFSETQRNKGNFPGRFSGRQFSNSRSEMNVSTLELGDSALYLCASSSPGTGEVEQYFGPGTRLTVT.

The V and J genes are TRBV3-1 and TRBJ2-7; no clear D. Germline V gives CDR1 LGHDT, CDR2 YNNKEL (reference sequence). The CDR3 runs 15 residues. Trimming shortened V by 11 bases and J by 3 bases, and 23 bases separated the two germline ends. The CDR3 here is CASCQVGWMGYEQYF. The CDR3 DNA follows: TGTGCCTCCTGCCAAGTTGGGTGGATGGGCTACGAGCAGTACTTC.

This clonotype has at least ten counts. V gene TRBV2 combines with J gene TRBJ2-7; 8 bases are a match to TRBD2. Germline assignment: CDR1 SNHLY and CDR2 FYNNEI. The CDR3 is 15 amino acids. Germline trimming cut 7 bases from V and 3 bases from J; bases unmatched to any gene: 11. CDR3 bases: TGTGCCAGCAAGGGGACCAGCGGGAGAAACTACGAGCAGTACTTC. Protein: CASKGTSGRNYEQYF.

This clonotype was seen ten or more times. This chain uses TRBV20-1 with TRBJ2-7, with 8 positions matching TRBD2. The ends lost 0 bases at V and 0 bases at J; junction bases unmatched: 7. The CDR3 has 16 amino acids. Germline V lookup: CDR1 DFQATT, CDR2 SNEGSKA (reference sequence). CDR3 DNA: TGCAGTGCTAGAGATGTAACTAGCGGACTCTCCTACGAGCAGTACTTC. This encodes CSARDVTSGLSYEQYF.

The CDR3 nucleotides are TGTGCCAGCAGCCCCGAGTCGCCGCAGGTAGACTCCTACGAGCAGTACTTC. This sequence encodes CASSPESPQVDSYEQYF. This chain uses TRBV5-4 with TRBJ2-7; no clear D gene. The V end was cut by 4 bases, the J end by 0 bases, with 20 bases between. CDR1 and CDR2 from the germline V gene are SGHNT and YYREEE (reference sequence). This CDR3 is built from 17 residues. The whole variable domain, filled in from reference TRBV5-4 and TRBJ2-7, reads ETGVTQSPTHLIKTRGQQVTLRCSSQSGHNTVSWYQQALGQGPQFIFQYYREEENGRGNFPPRFSGLQFPNYSSELNVNALELDDSALYLCASSPESPQVDSYEQYFGPGTRLTVT.

This clonotype showed up many times. The V gene is TRBV7-9, the J gene TRBJ2-3; TRBD2 agrees at 7 bases. The junction had 0 bases not matched to a gene; V was cut back by 8 bases and J by 1 base. CDR3 length equals 12 residues. CDR1 is SEHNR and CDR2 is FQNEAQ in the germline V gene (reference sequence). Here the CDR3 reads CASGGGTDTQYF. The DNA for the CDR3 is TGTGCCAGCGGGGGGGGCACAGATACGCAGTATTTT.

The sample holds many counts of this clonotype. This chain's CDR3 is CSVVPGQGAWEDGETQYF. As DNA, the CDR3 is TGCAGCGTTGTCCCGGGACAGGGGGCGTGGGAGGACGGAGAGACCCAGTACTTC. This chain joins TRBV29-1 and TRBJ2-5; TRBD1 agrees at 12 bases. This CDR3 has 18 residues. Germline CDR1 SQVTM, CDR2 ANQGSEA. J was trimmed by 4 bases and V by 4 bases; bases with no gene match: 16.

This clonotype was seen many times. The rearrangement uses TRBV4-3 and TRBJ2-1; weak D call: TRBD2 (7 bases). Germline V gene lookup returns CDR1 LGHNA and CDR2 YSLEER. The length of the CDR3 is 17 residues. V dropped 0 bases and J dropped 2 bases, with 14 bases sitting between them. This CDR3 reads CASSQESAGQTYNEQFF. CDR3 nucleotides: TGCGCCAGCAGCCAAGAGTCAGCGGGACAAACCTACAATGAGCAGTTCTTC.

This clonotype was seen ten or more times. This rearrangement joins TRBV29-1 to TRBJ2-7, with 8 bases aligning to TRBD1. Trimming cost V 6 bases and J 4 bases; bases outside gene matches: 8. CDR1 is SQVTM and CDR2 is ANQGSEA in the germline V gene. The CDR3 covers 13 residues. CDR3 sequence: CSVAGGAGYEQYF. CDR3 nucleotide sequence: TGCAGCGTCGCAGGGGGCGCCGGGTACGAGCAGTACTTC.

This clonotype was observed many times. The chain carries TRBV11-2 and TRBJ1-2, with 8 bases aligning to TRBD1. The CDR3 has 15 amino acids. V lost 2 bases, J lost 5 bases, and 7 bases stayed unmatched. In germline, CDR1 is SGHAT, CDR2 FQNNGV. Here the CDR3 DNA reads TGTGCCAGCAGCTTACGGACAGGGATCTGGTATGGCTACACCTTC. Translating it yields CASSLRTGIWYGYTF.

This clonotype has a count of ten or more. The CDR3 here is CSAAGGGFTEAFF. In DNA form, the CDR3 reads TGCAGTGCAGCAGGGGGCGGCTTCACTGAAGCTTTCTTT. The rearrangement links TRBV20-1 to TRBJ1-1, with 8 bases matching TRBD1. Germline V gene sequence: CDR1 DFQATT, CDR2 SNEGSKA (reference sequence). The CDR3 length is 13 residues. The ends lost 6 bases at V and 4 bases at J; junction bases unmatched: 7.

This clonotype was seen at least ten times. The rearrangement links TRBV11-3 to TRBJ2-3; TRBD2 agrees at 8 bases. Germline CDR1 is SGHNT and CDR2 is YENEEA. Trimming removed 4 bases from V and 4 bases from J; junction bases left unmatched: 13. The CDR3 length is 17 residues. CDR3 amino acids: CASSWGREGQDADTQYF. The CDR3 DNA follows: TGTGCCAGCAGCTGGGGCCGGGAGGGCCAGGATGCAGATACGCAGTATTTT.

This clonotype showed up many times. Here the CDR3 DNA reads TGTGCCAGCAGCCTAGATCAGCCCCAGCATTTT. Residues: CASSLDQPQHF. The rearrangement links TRBV2 to TRBJ1-5; unclear D gene. The V gene's germline CDR1 is SNHLY and CDR2 FYNNEI. The CDR3 contains 11 residues. V lost 6 bases, J lost 5 bases, and 5 bases lay in between.

Many counts were recorded for this clonotype. The chain joins TRBV9 to TRBJ2-7; 10 bases match TRBD2. Germline assignment: CDR1 SGDLS and CDR2 YYNGEE. Trimming at V came to 4 bases and at J to 5 bases, leaving 15 bases not matched to a gene. The CDR3 loop spans 17 amino acids. In DNA, the CDR3 is TGTGCCAGCAGCCCCGTGCTAGCGGGAGCTCTTAGCGACGAGCAGTACTTC. Translation gives CASSPVLAGALSDEQYF. Based on the CDR3 plus reference TRBV9 and TRBJ2-7, the full variable domain is DSGVTQTPKHLITATGQRVTLRCSPRSGDLSVYWYQQSLDQGLQFLIQYYNGEERAKGNILERFSAQQFPDLHSELNLSSLELGDSALYFCASSPVLAGALSDEQYFGPGTRLTVT.

This clonotype was counted at least ten times. The chain links TRBV27 to TRBJ2-7; D is perhaps TRBD2 (6 bases). The CDR3 is 13 residues long. Deletions cut 5 bases from V and 4 bases from J, with 12 bases between. In germline, CDR1 is MNHEY, CDR2 SMNVEV (reference sequence). The CDR3 region has the DNA TGTGCCAGCAGTATATGGAGGGGTTACGAGCAGTACTTC. Its protein is CASSIWRGYEQYF.

This clonotype was counted at least ten times. The chain couples TRBV2 to TRBJ2-4, with 8 bases lining up with TRBD2. Germline V gene lookup returns CDR1 SNHLY and CDR2 FYNNEI. V lost 8 bases and J lost 0; bases outside the gene matches: 21. The CDR3 runs 20 residues. CDR3 DNA sequence: TGTGCCAGCCTTCCTCTAGGAGCGGGGGTCCCCCTCTTAGCCAAAAACATTCAGTACTTC. Amino acid sequence: CASLPLGAGVPLLAKNIQYF.